Listed here is a single T cell receptor beta chain. Its antigen remains unidentified. Repertoires were generated with immunoSEQ multiplex PCR, while TCRdb's copy carries only in-frame clones and drops some. The table lists around 23,000 clones, around 84% of them singletons. The time point was: cycle 4 day 1 (C4D1), after 5 to 7 weeks of nivolumab. Brentuximab vedotin exposure varied among the patients, all of whom had relapsed after autologous stem cell transplantation. This specimen belongs to a study of PD-1 blockade in classical Hodgkin lymphoma. The V segment lost 7 bases and the J segment 2 bases; nucleotides outside the gene matches: 7. This CDR3 is 15 amino acids long. Germline CDR1 LNHDA, CDR2 SQIVND (reference sequence). General study points: Any patient who commenced nivolumab under 1 year after ASCT was excluded. It was among complete responders that baseline diversity resembled that of newly diagnosed patients. Healthy donors were reported to have higher baseline TCR diversity than newly diagnosed patients.

This sequence was found in a human donor with classical Hodgkin lymphoma. The chain recombines TRBV19 with TRBJ1-3; 8 bases map to TRBD1. Sequenced material: peripheral blood mononuclear cells (PBMCs), taken before the fourth cycle of nivolumab. The CDR3 DNA is TGTGCCAGTACCCCGACAGGGGAGGCTGGAAACACCATATATTTT. Encoded protein: CASTPTGEAGNTIYF. The full variable domain, its missing parts supplied by reference TRBV19 and TRBJ1-3, is DGGITQSPKYLFRKEGQNVTLSCEQNLNHDAMYWYRQDPGQGLRLIYYSQIVNDFQKGDIAEGYSVSREKKESFPLTVTSAQKNPTAFYLCASTPTGEAGNTIYFGEGSWLTVV.